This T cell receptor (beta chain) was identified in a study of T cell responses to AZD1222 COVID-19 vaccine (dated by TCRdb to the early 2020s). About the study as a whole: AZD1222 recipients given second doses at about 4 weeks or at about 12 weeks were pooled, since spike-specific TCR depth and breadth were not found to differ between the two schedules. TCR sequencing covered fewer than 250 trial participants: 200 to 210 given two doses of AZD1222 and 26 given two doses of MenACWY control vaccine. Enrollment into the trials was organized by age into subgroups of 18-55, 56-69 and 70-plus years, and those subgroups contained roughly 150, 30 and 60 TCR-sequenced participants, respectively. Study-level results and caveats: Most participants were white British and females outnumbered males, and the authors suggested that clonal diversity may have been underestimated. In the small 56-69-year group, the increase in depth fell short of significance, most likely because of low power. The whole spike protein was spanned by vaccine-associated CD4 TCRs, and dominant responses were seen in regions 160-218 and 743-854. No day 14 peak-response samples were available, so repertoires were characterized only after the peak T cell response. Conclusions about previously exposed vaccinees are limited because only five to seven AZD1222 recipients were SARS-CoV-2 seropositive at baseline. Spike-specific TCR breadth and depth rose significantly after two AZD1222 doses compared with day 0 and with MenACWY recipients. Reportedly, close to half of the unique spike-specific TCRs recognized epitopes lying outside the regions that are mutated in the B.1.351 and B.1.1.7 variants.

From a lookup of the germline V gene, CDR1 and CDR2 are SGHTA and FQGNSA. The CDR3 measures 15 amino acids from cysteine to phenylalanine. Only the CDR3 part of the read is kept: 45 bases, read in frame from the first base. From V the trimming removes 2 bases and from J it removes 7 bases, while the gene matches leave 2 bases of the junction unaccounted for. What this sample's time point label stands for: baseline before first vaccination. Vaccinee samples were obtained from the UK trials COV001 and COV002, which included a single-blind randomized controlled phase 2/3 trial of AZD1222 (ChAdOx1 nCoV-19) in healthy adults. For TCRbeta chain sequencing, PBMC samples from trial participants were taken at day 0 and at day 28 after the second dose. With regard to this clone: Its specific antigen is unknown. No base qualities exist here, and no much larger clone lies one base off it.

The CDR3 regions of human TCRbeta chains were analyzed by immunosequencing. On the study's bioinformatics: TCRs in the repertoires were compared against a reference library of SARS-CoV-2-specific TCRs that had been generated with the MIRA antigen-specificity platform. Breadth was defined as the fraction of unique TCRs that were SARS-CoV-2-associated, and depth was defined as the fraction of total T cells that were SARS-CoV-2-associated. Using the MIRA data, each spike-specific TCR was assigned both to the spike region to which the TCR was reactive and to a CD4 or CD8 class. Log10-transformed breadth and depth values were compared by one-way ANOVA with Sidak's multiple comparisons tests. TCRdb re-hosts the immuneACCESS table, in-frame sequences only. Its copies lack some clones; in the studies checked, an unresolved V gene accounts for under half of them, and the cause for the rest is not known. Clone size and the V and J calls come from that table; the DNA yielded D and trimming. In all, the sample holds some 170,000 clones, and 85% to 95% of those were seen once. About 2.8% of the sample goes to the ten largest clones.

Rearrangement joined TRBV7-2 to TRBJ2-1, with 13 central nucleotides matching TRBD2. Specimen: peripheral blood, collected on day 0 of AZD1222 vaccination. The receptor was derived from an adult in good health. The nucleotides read TGTGCCAGCAGCTTACAACTAGCGGGAGGGAATGAGCAGTTCTTC. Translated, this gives CASSLQLAGGNEQFF. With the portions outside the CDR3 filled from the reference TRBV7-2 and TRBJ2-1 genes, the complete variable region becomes GAGVSQSPSNKVTEKGKDVELRCDPISGHTALYWYRQSLGQGLEFLIYFQGNSAPDKSGLPSDRFSAERTGGSVSTLTIQRTQQEDSAVYLCASSLQLAGGNEQFFGPGTRLTVL.